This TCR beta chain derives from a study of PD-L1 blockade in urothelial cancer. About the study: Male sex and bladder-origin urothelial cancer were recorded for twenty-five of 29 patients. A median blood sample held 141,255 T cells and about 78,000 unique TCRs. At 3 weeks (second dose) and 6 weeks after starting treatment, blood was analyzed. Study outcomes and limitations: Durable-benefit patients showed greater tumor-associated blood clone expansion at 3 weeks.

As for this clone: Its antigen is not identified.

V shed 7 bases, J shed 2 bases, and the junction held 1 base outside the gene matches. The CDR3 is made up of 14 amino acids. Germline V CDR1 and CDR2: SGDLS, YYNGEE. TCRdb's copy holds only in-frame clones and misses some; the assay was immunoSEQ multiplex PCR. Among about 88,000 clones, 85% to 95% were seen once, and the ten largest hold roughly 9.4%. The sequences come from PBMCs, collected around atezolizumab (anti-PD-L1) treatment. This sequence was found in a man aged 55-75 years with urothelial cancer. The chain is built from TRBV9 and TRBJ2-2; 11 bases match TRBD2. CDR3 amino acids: CASGTSGNTGELFF. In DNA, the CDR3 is TGTGCCAGCGGGACTAGCGGCAACACCGGGGAGCTGTTTTTT.